This T cell receptor (beta chain) was identified during a study of blood T cell repertoires in COVID-19. Study details: Acute and convalescent COVID-19 samples came from the United States, Italy and Spain. Nucleic acid was either cDNA or gDNA, and it came from T cells, B-cell-depleted T cells, or PBMCs.

Authors' methods: For nucleated cells, counts were estimated from reference gene primer amplification. Sequencing used immunoSEQ multiplex PCR; TCRdb keeps in-frame clones, though not all of them. The V and J calls and the clone size are those of that table, but D and trimming were determined from the DNA. The data hold 230,000 or so clones, with approximately 89% observed a single time. V gave up 4 bases and J gave up 6 bases; unmatched junction bases: 13. This CDR3 is 16 amino acids long. The germline V gene has CDR1 SGHKS and CDR2 YYEKEE (reference sequence). Those enrolled, adults aged about 18 to 89 years, came from roughly 22 US areas.

The gene calls are TRBV5-5 and TRBJ2-1; 7 nucleotides line up with TRBD2. Sequencing was done on a sample of PBMCs or T cells enriched from blood (not recorded which). This clonotype was sampled from a woman aged 40 to 55 with acute COVID-19. CDR3 amino acids: CASSREGLAVGNEQFF. CDR3 DNA: TGTGCCAGCAGCAGGGAGGGGCTAGCGGTCGGCAATGAGCAGTTCTTC.